This is a list of T cell receptor beta chains from one sample in a study of cytomegalovirus exposure and HLA in healthy donors. Measured with immunoSEQ multiplex PCR; TCRdb has only the in-frame clones, and not every one. Of over 100,000 clones in the sample, approximately 81% were seen once. The sequencing input was PBMCs. Every receptor here comes from a woman aged 18 to 35 in good health and CMV-seropositive. Each CDR3 is given with its conserved first and last residue. A D gene is named only where the DNA matches it firmly. Clone sizes are given selectively: once, few, many, or a class where the clone is expanded.

CDR3 protein: CASSLRDRTGANVLTF; CDR3 DNA: TGTGCCAGCAGTCTAAGGGACAGGACTGGGGCCAACGTCCTGACTTTC; D gene: TRBD1; J gene: TRBJ2-6; CDR3 length: 16; clone size: few; V gene: TRBV27
CDR3 protein: CASAEGASYEQYF; CDR3 DNA: TGTGCCAGCGCGGAGGGGGCTTCTTACGAGCAGTACTTC; D gene: NA; J gene: TRBJ2-7; CDR3 length: 13; clone size: NA; V gene: TRBV27
CDR3 protein: CASTMGGEETQYF; CDR3 DNA: TGTGCCAGCACCATGGGGGGAGAGGAGACCCAGTACTTC; D gene: NA; J gene: TRBJ2-5; CDR3 length: 13; clone size: once; V gene: TRBV6-1
CDR3 protein: CASSSGQGNTIYF; CDR3 DNA: TGTGCCAGCAGCTCGGGACAGGGAAACACCATATATTTT; D gene: TRBD1; J gene: TRBJ1-3; CDR3 length: 13; clone size: once; V gene: TRBV7-3
CDR3 protein: CSARDSLKLLF; CDR3 DNA: TGCAGTGCTAGAGATTCCCTGAAGCTGCTCTTT; D gene: NA; J gene: TRBJ1-1; CDR3 length: 11; clone size: NA; V gene: TRBV20-1
CDR3 protein: CASSYRGRPSYNEQFF; CDR3 DNA: TGTGCCAGCAGTTATAGGGGGCGACCCTCCTACAATGAGCAGTTCTTC; D gene: TRBD1; J gene: TRBJ2-1; CDR3 length: 16; clone size: NA; V gene: TRBV28
CDR3 protein: CASSPGAGAGELFF; CDR3 DNA: TGTGCCAGCTCACCAGGGGCAGGGGCCGGGGAGCTGTTTTTT; D gene: NA; J gene: TRBJ2-2; CDR3 length: 14; clone size: once; V gene: TRBV18
CDR3 protein: CASSLGYSLVETQYF; CDR3 DNA: TGTGCCAGCAGCTTAGGCTATTCGTTGGTAGAGACCCAGTACTTC; D gene: NA; J gene: TRBJ2-5; CDR3 length: 15; clone size: NA; V gene: TRBV7-9
CDR3 protein: CASSPQVRGATNEKLFF; CDR3 DNA: TGTGCCAGCAGCCCCCAGGTCAGGGGGGCAACTAATGAAAAACTGTTTTTT; D gene: TRBD1; J gene: TRBJ1-4; CDR3 length: 17; clone size: NA; V gene: TRBV7-9
CDR3 protein: CASSLDYNQPQHF; CDR3 DNA: TGTGCCAGCAGTTTGGACTACAATCAGCCCCAGCATTTT; D gene: NA; J gene: TRBJ1-5; CDR3 length: 13; clone size: NA; V gene: TRBV7-2
CDR3 protein: CASSPAGTGVTMRQFF; CDR3 DNA: TGTGCCAGCTCACCTGCCGGGACAGGGGTTACAATGAGGCAGTTCTTC; D gene: TRBD1; J gene: TRBJ2-1; CDR3 length: 16; clone size: NA; V gene: TRBV18
CDR3 protein: CASSLYGRYTEAFF; CDR3 DNA: TGTGCCAGCAGTTTATATGGGCGATACACTGAAGCTTTCTTT; D gene: NA; J gene: TRBJ1-1; CDR3 length: 14; clone size: NA; V gene: TRBV28
CDR3 protein: CASRPTGEGEQFF; CDR3 DNA: TGCGCCAGCAGGCCGACAGGGGAGGGTGAGCAGTTCTTC; D gene: NA; J gene: TRBJ2-1; CDR3 length: 13; clone size: once; V gene: TRBV5-1
CDR3 protein: CASSSPPGQLNQPQHF; CDR3 DNA: TGTGCCAGTAGTTCACCGCCGGGACAACTCAATCAGCCCCAGCATTTT; D gene: NA; J gene: TRBJ1-5; CDR3 length: 16; clone size: NA; V gene: TRBV19
CDR3 protein: CASSQDASDGTSSGEQYF; CDR3 DNA: TGCGCCAGCAGCCAAGATGCTTCAGACGGGACTAGCTCAGGCGAGCAGTACTTC; D gene: TRBD2; J gene: TRBJ2-7; CDR3 length: 18; clone size: NA; V gene: TRBV4-1
CDR3 protein: CASSDVPGQETQYF; CDR3 DNA: TGCGCCAGCAGCGACGTACCGGGGCAAGAGACCCAGTACTTC; D gene: NA; J gene: TRBJ2-5; CDR3 length: 14; clone size: NA; V gene: TRBV5-1
CDR3 protein: CASSSRVNTEAFF; CDR3 DNA: TGTGCCAGCAGTTCCCGGGTAAACACTGAAGCTTTCTTT; D gene: NA; J gene: TRBJ1-1; CDR3 length: 13; clone size: once; V gene: TRBV28
CDR3 protein: CATSRDRGQGARGSFF; CDR3 DNA: TGTGCCACCAGCAGAGATAGAGGACAGGGGGCGCGGGGGTCGTTCTTC; D gene: TRBD1; J gene: TRBJ2-1; CDR3 length: 16; clone size: NA; V gene: TRBV15
CDR3 protein: CASKGTNQETQYF; CDR3 DNA: TGTGCCAGCAAAGGGACTAACCAAGAGACCCAGTACTTC; D gene: TRBD2; J gene: TRBJ2-5; CDR3 length: 13; clone size: NA; V gene: TRBV9
CDR3 protein: CASSPSNTGELFF; CDR3 DNA: TGTGCCAGCAGCCCTTCGAACACCGGGGAGCTGTTTTTT; D gene: NA; J gene: TRBJ2-2; CDR3 length: 13; clone size: NA; V gene: TRBV7-9
CDR3 protein: CASAHSRRGPIHGYTF; CDR3 DNA: TGTGCCAGCGCCCATTCCCGCCGGGGTCCTATCCATGGCTACACCTTC; D gene: NA; J gene: TRBJ1-2; CDR3 length: 16; clone size: NA; V gene: TRBV5-8
CDR3 protein: CASRTFASGPESSYNEQFF; CDR3 DNA: TGTGCCAGCAGAACGTTCGCGAGCGGGCCCGAGAGCTCCTACAATGAGCAGTTCTTC; D gene: NA; J gene: TRBJ2-1; CDR3 length: 19; clone size: NA; V gene: TRBV5-6